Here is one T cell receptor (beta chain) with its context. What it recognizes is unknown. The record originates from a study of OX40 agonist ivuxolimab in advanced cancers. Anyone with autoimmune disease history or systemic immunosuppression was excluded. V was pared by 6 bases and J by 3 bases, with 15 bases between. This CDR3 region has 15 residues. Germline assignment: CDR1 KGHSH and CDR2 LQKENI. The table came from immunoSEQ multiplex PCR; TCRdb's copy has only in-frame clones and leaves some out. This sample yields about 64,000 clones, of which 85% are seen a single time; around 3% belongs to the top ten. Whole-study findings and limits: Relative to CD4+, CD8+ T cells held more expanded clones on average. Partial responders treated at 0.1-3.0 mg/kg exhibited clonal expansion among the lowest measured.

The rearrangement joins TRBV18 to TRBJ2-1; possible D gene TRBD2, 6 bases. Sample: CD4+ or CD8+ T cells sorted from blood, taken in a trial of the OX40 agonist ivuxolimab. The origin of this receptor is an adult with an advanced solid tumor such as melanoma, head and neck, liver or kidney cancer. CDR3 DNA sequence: TGTGCCAGCTCGACAGCGGGTGGGGGCTACAATGAGCAGTTCTTC. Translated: CASSTAGGGYNEQFF.